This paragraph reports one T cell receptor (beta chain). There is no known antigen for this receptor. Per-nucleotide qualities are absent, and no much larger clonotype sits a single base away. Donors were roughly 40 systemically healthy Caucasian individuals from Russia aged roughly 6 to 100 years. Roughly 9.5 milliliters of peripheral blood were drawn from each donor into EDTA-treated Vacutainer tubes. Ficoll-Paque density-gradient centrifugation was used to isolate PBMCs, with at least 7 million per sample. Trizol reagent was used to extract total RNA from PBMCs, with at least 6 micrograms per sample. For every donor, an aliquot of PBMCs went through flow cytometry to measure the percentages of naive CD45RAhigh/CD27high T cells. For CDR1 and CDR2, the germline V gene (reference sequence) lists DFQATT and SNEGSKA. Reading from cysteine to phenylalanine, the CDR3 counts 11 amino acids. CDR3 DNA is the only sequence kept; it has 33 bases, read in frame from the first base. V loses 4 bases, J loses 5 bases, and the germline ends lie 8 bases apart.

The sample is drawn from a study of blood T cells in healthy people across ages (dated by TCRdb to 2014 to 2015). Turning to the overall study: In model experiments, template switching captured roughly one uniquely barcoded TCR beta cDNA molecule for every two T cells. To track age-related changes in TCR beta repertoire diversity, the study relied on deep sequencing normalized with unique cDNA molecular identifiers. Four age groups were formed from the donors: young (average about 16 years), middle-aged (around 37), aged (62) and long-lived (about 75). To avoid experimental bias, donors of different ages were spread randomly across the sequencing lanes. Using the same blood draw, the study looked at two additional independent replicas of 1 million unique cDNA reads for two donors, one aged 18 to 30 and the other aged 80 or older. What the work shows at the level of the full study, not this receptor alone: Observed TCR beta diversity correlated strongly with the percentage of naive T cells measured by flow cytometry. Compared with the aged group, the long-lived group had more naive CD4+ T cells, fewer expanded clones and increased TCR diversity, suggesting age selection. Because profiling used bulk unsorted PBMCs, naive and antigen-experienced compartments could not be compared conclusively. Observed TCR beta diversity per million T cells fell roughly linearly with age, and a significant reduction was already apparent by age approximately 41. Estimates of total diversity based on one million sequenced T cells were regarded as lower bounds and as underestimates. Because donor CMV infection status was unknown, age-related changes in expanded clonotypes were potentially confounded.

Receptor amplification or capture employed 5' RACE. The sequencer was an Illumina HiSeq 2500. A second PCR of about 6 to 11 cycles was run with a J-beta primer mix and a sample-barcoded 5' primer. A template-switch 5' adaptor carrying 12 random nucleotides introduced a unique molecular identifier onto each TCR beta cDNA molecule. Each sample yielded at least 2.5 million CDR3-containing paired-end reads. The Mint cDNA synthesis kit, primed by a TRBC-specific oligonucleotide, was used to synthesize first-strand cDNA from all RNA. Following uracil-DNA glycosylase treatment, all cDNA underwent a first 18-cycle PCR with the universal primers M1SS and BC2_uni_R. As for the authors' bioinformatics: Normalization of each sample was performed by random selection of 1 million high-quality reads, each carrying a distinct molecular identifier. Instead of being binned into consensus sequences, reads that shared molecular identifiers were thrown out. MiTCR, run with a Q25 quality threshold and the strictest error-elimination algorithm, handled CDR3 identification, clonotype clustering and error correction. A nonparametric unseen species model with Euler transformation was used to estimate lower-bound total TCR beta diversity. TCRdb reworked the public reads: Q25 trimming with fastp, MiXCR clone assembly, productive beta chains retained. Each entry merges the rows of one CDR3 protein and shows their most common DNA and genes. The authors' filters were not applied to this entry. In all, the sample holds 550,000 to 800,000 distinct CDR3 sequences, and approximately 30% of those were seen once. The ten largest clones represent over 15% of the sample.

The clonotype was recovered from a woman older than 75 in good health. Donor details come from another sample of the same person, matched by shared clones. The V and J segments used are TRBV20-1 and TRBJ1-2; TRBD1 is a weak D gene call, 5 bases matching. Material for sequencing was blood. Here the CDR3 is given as CSAKAGYGYTF. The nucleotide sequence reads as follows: TGCAGTGCTAAGGCAGGGTATGGCTACACCTTC.